This T cell receptor beta chain was retrieved from a study of beta chain features in type 1 diabetes (dated by TCRdb to the late 2010s). A note on the overall study: Mean age, gender distribution, total cell number and subset yield did not differ between patients and healthy donors. In the study, TCRB repertoires of sorted circulating CD4+ T cell subsets from recently diagnosed type 1 diabetes patients were compared with those of matched healthy donors. Regulatory and stem cell-like memory subsets were obtained from only 8 patients and about 8 healthy donors, while naive and central memory subsets were obtained from all 30 or so donors. A total of 85 million to 140 million sorted cells were examined across all samples, and a strong correlation was observed between cell number per subset and RNA yield.

Each donor gave one peripheral blood draw, around 100 mL on average, collected into heparinised tubes. Naive, central memory, regulatory and stem cell-like memory CD4+ T cells were sorted on a BD FACSAria II using a panel including CD45RO, CCR7, CD25, CD127, CD95 and CD27. Every sorted population had a purity above 95%. PBMCs were isolated right away by Lymphoprep density gradient centrifugation and were stained directly, without culture. To minimize batch effects, samples were stained and sorted in pairs, one healthy donor with one patient per experiment. The High Capacity cDNA Reverse Transcription Kit was used to reverse transcribe all of the isolated RNA, meaning that expressed TCRB transcripts were what got sequenced. Naive, central memory and regulatory T cell samples underwent deep immunoSEQ sequencing, averaging about 3.3 million total reads per sample. Sorted cells were lysed in RLT buffer, and RNA was extracted using DNase-treated RNeasy Micro or Mini kits according to cell number. Each cell subset was processed on its own to prevent cross-contamination, while patient and healthy donor samples were processed together. Using the immunoSEQ multiplex PCR, TCRB sequences were amplified from cDNA into 87-bp fragments spanning the CDR3 region. Sequencing of the amplicons was performed on the Illumina HiSeq platform. In the original analysis: PCR bias was computationally corrected using synthetic template baselines, reads within Hamming distance 2 were collapsed, and singletons that could not be merged were discarded. Reads were aligned against IMGT so that V, D and J genes, CDR3 length and insertions or deletions at six rearrangement sites could be assigned. Within each subset, clonotype counts were normalized to sorted cell number, after which true diversity and Gini coefficients were computed with the tcR R package. Repertoire sharing was quantified using the overlap coefficient calculated on TCRB nucleotide sequences. Out-of-frame TCRB sequences from naive cells were analyzed as a proxy for the pre-selection repertoire. In TCRdb, the immuneACCESS table is reduced to in-frame sequences with V and J assigned. These tables do not hold every clone; where another copy was compared, an unresolved V gene accounts for under half, and the others remain unexplained. D and trimming come from the DNA, and the V and J calls and clone size come from that table. The sample includes hundreds of thousands of clones, with less than 20% observed a single time. About 0.093% of the sample comes from the top ten.

A distance of 13 bases separates the germline ends of V and J, which lose 0 bases and 1 base respectively. The CDR1 and CDR2 encoded by the germline V gene are SGDLS and YYNGEE. The CDR3 holds 16 amino acids from the cysteine to the phenylalanine. Here the CDR3 DNA is all that survives: 48 bases in frame from base 1. Results the study describes overall, beyond this receptor: Only small numbers of individuals were included in the HLA sub-analyses, which left unresolved whether HLA type had any influence on TCRB rearrangement. Because cDNA was sequenced instead of genomic DNA, highly expressing activated cells could be over-represented, though the groups showed no difference in activation or CD3 levels. PCR might favor shorter templates, but patient and control samples were amplified and corrected together, so any skew would affect both groups equally. At VDJ recombination sites, type 1 diabetes patients had fewer insertions and more deleted nucleotides, which implies abnormalities in thymic rearrangement. Naive, central memory and regulatory TCRB repertoires appeared to be more alike among patients than among healthy donors. A moderate but significant shortening of TCRB CDR3 length was observed in type 1 diabetes patients in all four CD4+ subsets.

The sample holds a few counts of this clone. Its antigen target is currently unknown. No much larger clonotype is one base removed from it; base qualities were not supplied. This receptor was obtained from a man younger than 30 in good health. What was sequenced was naive CD4+ T cells from blood. In the paper's terms, the cell subset or site label means: true naive CD4+ T cells. The sequence is built from TRBV9 and TRBJ1-1; the D segment could be TRBD1, given 5 matching bases. In nucleotide form, the sequence is TGTGCCAGCAGCGTAGCCCCCCTGGGGCCGAACACTGAAGCTTTCTTT. Protein translation: CASSVAPLGPNTEAFF.